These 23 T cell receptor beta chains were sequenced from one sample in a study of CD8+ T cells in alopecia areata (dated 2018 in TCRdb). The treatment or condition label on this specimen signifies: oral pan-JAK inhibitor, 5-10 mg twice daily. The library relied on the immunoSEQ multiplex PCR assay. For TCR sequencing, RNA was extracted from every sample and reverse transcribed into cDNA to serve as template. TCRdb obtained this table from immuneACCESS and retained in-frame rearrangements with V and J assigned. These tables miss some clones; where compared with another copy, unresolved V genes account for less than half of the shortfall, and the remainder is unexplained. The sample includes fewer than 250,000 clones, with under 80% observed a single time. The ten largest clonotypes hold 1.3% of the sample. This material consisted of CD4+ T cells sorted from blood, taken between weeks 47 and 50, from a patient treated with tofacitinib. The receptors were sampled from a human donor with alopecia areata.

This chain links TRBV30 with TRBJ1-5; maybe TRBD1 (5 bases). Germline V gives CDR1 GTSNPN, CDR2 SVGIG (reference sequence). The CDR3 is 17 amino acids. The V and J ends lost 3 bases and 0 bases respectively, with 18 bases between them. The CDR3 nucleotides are TGTGCCTGGAGCCAAAGGGCCATGGGGCTTAGCAATCAGCCCCAGCATTTT. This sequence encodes CAWSQRAMGLSNQPQHF.

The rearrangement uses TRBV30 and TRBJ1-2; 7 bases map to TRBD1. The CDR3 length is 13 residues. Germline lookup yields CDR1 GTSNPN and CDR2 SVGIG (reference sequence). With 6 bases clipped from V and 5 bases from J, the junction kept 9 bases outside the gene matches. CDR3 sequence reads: CACPRTGFYGYTF. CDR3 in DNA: TGTGCCTGCCCGAGGACAGGTTTTTATGGCTACACCTTC.

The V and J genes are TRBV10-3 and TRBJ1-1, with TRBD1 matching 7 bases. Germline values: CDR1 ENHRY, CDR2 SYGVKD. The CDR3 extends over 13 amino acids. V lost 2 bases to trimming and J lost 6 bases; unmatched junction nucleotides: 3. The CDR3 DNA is TGTGCCATCAGTGAGGACAGGGTGTCTGAAGCTTTCTTT. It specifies CAISEDRVSEAFF.

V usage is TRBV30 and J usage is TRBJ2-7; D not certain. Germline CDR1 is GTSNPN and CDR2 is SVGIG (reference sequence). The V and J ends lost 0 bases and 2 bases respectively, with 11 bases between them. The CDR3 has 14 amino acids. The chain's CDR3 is CAWSVKVQPYEQYF. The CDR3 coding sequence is TGTGCCTGGAGTGTCAAGGTACAGCCCTACGAGCAGTACTTC.

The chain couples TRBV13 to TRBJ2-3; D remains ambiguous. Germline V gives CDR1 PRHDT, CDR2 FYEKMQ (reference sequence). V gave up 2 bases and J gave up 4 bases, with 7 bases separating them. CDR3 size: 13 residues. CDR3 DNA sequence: TGTGCCAGCAGCTTAAAAGGGCCAGATACGCAGTATTTT. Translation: CASSLKGPDTQYF.

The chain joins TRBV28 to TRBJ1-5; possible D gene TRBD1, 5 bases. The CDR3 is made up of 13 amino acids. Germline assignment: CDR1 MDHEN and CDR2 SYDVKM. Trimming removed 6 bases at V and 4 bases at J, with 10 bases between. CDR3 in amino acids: CASRTGANQPQHF. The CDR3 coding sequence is TGTGCCAGCAGAACCGGGGCTAATCAGCCCCAGCATTTT.

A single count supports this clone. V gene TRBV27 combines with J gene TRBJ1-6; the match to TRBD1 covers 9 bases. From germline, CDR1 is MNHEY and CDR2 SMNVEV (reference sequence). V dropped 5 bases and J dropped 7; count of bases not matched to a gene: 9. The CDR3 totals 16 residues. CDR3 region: CASSPILGQGNSPLHF. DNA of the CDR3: TGTGCCAGCAGTCCGATTCTAGGACAGGGGAATTCACCCCTCCACTTT.

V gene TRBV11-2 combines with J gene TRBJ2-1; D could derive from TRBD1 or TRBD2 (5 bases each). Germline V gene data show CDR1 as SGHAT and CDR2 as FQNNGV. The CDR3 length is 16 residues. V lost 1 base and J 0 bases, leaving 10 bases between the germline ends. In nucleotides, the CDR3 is TGTGCCAGCAGCTTAGCCTGGGACCCCTCCTACAATGAGCAGTTCTTC. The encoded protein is CASSLAWDPSYNEQFF. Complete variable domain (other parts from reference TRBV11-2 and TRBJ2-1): EAGVAQSPRYKIIEKRQSVAFWCNPISGHATLYWYQQILGQGPKLLIQFQNNGVVDDSQLPKDRFSAERLKGVDSTLKIQPAKLEDSAVYLCASSLAWDPSYNEQFFGPGTRLTVL.

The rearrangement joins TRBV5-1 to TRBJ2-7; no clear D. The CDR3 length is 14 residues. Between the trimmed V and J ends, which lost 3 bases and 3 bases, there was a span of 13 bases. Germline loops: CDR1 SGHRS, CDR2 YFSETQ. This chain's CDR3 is CASSSLEGVYEQYF. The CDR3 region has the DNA TGCGCCAGCAGCTCCTTGGAAGGAGTCTACGAGCAGTACTTC.

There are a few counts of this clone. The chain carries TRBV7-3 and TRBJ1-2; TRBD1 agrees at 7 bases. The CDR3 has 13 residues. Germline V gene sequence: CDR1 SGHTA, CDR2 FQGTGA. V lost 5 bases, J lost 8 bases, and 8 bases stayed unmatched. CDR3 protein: CASSIGGGRGYTF. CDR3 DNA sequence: TGTGCCAGCAGCATAGGGGGCGGACGAGGCTACACCTTC.

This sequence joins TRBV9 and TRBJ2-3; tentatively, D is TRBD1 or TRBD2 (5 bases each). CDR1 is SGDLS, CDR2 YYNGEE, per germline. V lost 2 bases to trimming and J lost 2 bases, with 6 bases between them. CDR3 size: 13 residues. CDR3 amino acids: CASSVGATDTQYF. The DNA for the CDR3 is TGTGCCAGCAGCGTCGGGGCCACAGATACGCAGTATTTT.

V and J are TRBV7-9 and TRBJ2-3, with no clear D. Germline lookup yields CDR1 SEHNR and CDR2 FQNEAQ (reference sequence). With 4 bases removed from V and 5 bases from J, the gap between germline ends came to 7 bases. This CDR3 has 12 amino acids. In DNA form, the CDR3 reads TGTGCCAGCAGCTCCGGCTTAGATACGCAGTATTTT. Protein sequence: CASSSGLDTQYF.

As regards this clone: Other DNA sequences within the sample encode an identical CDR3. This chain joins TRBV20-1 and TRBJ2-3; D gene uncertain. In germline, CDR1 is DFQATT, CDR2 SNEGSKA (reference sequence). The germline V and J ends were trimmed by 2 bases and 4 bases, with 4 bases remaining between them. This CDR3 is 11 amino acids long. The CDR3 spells CSARFPDTQYF. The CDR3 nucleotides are TGCAGTGCTAGATTCCCAGATACGCAGTATTTT.

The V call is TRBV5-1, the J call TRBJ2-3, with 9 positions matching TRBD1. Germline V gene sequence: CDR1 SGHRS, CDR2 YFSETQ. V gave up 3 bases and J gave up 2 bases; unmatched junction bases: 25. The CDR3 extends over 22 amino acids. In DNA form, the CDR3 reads TGCGCCAGCAGCTCCGGGACAGGGCAAAGTTGGGCACAGTCGCGATACACAGATACGCAGTATTTT. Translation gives CASSSGTGQSWAQSRYTDTQYF. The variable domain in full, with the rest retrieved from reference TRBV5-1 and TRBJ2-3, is KAGVTQTPRYLIKTRGQQVTLSCSPISGHRSVSWYQQTPGQGLQFLFEYFSETQRNKGNFPGRFSGRQFSNSRSEMNVSTLELGDSALYLCASSSGTGQSWAQSRYTDTQYFGPGTRLTVL.

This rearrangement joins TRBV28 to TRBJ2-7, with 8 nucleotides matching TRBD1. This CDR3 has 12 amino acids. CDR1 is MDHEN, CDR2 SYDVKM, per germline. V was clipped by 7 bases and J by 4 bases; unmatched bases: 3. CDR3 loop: CASTGGRYEQYF. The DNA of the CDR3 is TGTGCCAGCACAGGGGGCAGGTACGAGCAGTACTTC.

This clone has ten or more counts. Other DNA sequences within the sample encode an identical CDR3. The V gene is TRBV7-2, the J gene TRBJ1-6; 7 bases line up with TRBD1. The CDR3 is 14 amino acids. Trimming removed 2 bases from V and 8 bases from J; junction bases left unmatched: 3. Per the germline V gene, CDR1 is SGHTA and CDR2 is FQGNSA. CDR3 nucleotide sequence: TGTGCCAGCAGCTTACAGGGGGTTCATTCACCCCTCCACTTT. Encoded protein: CASSLQGVHSPLHF.

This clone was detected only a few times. The CDR3 bases are TGTGCCACCAGGAGTGGCATCGGCAATCAGCCCCAGCATTTT. Translating gives CATRSGIGNQPQHF. V usage is TRBV15 and J usage is TRBJ1-5; D is ambiguous. The germline V gene encodes CDR1 LNHNV and CDR2 YYDKDF (reference sequence). V lost 6 bases to trimming and J lost 2 bases, with 11 bases between them. The CDR3 is made up of 14 amino acids.

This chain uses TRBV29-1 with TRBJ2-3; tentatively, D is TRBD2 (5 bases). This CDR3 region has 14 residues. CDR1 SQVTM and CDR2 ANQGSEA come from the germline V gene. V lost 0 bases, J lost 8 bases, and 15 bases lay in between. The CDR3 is CSVEDPRGAGTQYF. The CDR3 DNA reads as TGCAGCGTTGAAGATCCCCGGGGAGCAGGTACGCAGTATTTT.

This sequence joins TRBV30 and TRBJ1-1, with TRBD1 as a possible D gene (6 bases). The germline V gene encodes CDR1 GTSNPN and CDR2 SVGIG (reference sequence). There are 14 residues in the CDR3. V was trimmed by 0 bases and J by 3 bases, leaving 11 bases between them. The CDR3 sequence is CAWSVMTGDTEAFF. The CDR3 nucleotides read TGTGCCTGGAGTGTTATGACAGGAGACACTGAAGCTTTCTTT.

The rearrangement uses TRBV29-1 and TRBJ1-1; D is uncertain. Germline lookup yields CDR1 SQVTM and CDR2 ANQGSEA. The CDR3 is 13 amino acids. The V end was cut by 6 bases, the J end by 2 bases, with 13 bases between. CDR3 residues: CSVSFNTNTEAFF. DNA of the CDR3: TGCAGCGTATCCTTTAACACTAACACTGAAGCTTTCTTT.

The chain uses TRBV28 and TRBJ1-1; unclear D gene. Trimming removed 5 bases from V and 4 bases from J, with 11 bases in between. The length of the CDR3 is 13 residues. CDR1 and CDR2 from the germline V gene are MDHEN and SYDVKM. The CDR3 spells CASSPRSRTEAFF. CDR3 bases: TGTGCCAGCAGTCCCCGGTCGCGCACTGAAGCTTTCTTT.

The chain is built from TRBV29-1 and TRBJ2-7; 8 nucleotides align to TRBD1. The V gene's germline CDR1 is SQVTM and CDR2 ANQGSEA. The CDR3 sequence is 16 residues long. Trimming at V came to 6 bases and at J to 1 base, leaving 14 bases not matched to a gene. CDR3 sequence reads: CSVVGSPGQASYEQYF. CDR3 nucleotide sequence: TGCAGCGTGGTTGGCTCGCCGGGACAGGCTTCCTACGAGCAGTACTTC.

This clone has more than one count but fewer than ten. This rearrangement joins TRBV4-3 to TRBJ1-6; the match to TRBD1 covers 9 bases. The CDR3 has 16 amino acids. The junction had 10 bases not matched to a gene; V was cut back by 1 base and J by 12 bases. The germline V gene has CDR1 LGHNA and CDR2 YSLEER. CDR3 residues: CASSQVTGTGYRPLHF. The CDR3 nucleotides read TGCGCCAGCAGCCAAGTAACCGGGACAGGGTATCGACCCCTCCACTTT.